The clone carrying this T cell receptor beta chain was found once. Antigen unknown. Possible read error: a much larger clone is one base away. The sample belongs to a study of glioma-infiltrating T cells. Study summary: Target coverage was about 4- to 11-fold for approximately 960,000 blood T cells. Study results and limitations: Signature shared blood CDR3 motifs were enriched in low-divergence and depleted in high-divergence patients.

Amplification of TCR alpha and beta CDR3 regions from RNA used iRepertoire nested multiplex PCR. One-step reverse transcription and amplification started from about 100-400 ng of tissue mRNA or PBMC total RNA. TCRdb used MiXCR to reprocess the multiplex PCR reads, holding one entry per CDR3 protein. The sample holds approximately 400,000 distinct CDR3 sequences, roughly two fifths seen once. The sample consisted of glioma tissue, nonneoplastic brain tissue, or PBMCs (not recorded which). The sequence came from a human donor with low-grade glioma or glioblastoma, undergoing nonglioma brain surgery, or in good health (not recorded which).

Here the CDR3 DNA reads TGTGCCAGCGGGGGGACCTACTCTGGGGCCAACGTCCTGACTTTC. It yields the protein CASGGTYSGANVLTF. The V gene is TRBV27, the J gene TRBJ2-6; TRBD2 is a possible D gene (6 bases). V was trimmed by 8 bases and J by 0 bases, leaving 11 bases between them. The CDR3 length is 15 residues. The germline V gene has CDR1 MNHEY and CDR2 SMNVEV (reference sequence).